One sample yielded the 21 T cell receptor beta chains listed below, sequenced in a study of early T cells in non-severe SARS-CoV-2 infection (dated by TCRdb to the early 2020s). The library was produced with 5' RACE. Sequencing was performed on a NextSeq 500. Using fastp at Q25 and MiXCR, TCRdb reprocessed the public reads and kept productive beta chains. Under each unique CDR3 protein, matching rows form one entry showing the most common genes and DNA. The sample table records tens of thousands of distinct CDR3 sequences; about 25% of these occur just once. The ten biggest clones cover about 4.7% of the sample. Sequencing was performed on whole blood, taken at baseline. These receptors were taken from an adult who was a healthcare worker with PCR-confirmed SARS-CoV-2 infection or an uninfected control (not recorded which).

Here the CDR3 reads CASSFAQTSYEQYF. CDR3 DNA: TGTGCCAGCAGCTTCGCGCAGACCTCCTACGAGCAGTACTTC. The rearrangement links TRBV11-2 to TRBJ2-7; D is undetermined. The CDR3 length is 14 residues. V lost 3 bases, J lost 0 bases, and 9 bases lay in between. Germline values: CDR1 SGHAT, CDR2 FQNNGV.

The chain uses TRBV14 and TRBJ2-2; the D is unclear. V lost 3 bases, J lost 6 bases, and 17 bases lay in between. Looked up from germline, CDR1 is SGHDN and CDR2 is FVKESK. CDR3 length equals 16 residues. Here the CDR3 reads CASSQTGSQSPGELFF. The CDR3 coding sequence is TGTGCCAGCAGCCAGACGGGCTCTCAAAGCCCCGGGGAGCTGTTTTTT. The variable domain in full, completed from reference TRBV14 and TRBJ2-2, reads EAGVTQFPSHSVIEKGQTVTLRCDPISGHDNLYWYRRVMGKEIKFLLHFVKESKQDESGMPNNRFLAERTGGTYSTLKVQPAELEDSGVYFCASSQTGSQSPGELFFGEGSRLTVL.

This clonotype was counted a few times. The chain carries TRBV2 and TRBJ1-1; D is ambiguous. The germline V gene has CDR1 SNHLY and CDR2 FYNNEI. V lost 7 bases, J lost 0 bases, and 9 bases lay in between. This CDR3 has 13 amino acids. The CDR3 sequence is CASKVAMNTEAFF. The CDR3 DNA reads TGTGCCAGCAAGGTGGCCATGAACACTGAAGCTTTCTTT.

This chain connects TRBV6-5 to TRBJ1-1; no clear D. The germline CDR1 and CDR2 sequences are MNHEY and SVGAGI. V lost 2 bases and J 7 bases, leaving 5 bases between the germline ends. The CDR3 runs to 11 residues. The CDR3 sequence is CASSYDSEAFF. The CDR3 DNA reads TGTGCCAGCAGTTACGATAGTGAAGCTTTCTTT.

As DNA, the CDR3 is TGTGCCACCAGCAGAGGGGGGTTGGAGACCCAGTACTTC. It encodes CATSRGGLETQYF. The gene calls are TRBV15 and TRBJ2-5; perhaps D is TRBD1 or TRBD2 (5 bases each). CDR1 and CDR2 from the germline V gene are LNHNV and YYDKDF (reference sequence). Trimming shortened V by 1 base and J by 5 bases, and 8 bases separated the two germline ends. This CDR3 has 13 residues.

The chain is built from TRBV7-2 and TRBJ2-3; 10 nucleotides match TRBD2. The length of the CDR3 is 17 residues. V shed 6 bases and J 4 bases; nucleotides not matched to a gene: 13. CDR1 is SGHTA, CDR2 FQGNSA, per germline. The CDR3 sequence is CASRQRLTAGGPDTQYF. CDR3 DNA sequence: TGTGCCAGCAGACAAAGACTAACAGCGGGGGGGCCAGATACGCAGTATTTT.

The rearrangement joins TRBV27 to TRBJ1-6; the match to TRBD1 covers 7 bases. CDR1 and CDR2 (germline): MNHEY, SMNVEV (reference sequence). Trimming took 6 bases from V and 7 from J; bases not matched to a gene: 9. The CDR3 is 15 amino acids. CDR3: CASRPQQGWNSPLHF. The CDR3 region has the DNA TGTGCCAGCAGGCCTCAACAGGGGTGGAATTCACCCCTCCACTTT.

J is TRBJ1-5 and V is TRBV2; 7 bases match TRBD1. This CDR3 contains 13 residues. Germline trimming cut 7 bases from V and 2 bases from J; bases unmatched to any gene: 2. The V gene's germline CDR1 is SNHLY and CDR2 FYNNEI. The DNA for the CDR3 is TGTGCCAGCACCCAGGGGGGCAATCAGCCCCAGCATTTT. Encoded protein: CASTQGGNQPQHF.

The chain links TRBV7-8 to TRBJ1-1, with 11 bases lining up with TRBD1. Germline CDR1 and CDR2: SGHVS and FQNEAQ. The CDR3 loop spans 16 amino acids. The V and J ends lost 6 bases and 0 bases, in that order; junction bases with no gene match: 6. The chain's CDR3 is CASSLGQGAMNTEAFF. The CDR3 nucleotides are TGTGCCAGCAGTCTCGGACAGGGGGCAATGAACACTGAAGCTTTCTTT.

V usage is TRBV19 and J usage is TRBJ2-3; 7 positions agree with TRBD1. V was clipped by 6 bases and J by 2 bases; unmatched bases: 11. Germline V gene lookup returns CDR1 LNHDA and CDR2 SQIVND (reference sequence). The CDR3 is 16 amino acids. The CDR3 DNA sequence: TGTGCCAGTAGCCTACTTCAGGGGGACCCCACAGATACGCAGTATTTT. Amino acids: CASSLLQGDPTDTQYF.

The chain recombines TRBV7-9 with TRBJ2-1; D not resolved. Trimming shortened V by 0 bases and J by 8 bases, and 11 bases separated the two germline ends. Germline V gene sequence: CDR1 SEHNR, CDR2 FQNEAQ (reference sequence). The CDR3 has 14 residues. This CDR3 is CASSLAVSKDEQFF. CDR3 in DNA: TGTGCCAGCAGCTTAGCGGTCAGTAAGGATGAGCAGTTCTTC.

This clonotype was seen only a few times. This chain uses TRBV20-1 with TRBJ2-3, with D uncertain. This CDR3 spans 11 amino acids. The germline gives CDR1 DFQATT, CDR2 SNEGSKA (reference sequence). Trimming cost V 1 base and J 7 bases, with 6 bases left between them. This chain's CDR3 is CSARVGNTQYF. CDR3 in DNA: TGCAGTGCTAGAGTAGGAAATACGCAGTATTTT.

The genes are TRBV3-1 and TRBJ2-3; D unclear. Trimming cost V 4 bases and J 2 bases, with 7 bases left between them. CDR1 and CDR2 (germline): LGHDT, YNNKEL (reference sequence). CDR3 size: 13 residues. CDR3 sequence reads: CASSRADTDTQYF. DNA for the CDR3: TGTGCCAGCAGCCGGGCCGACACAGATACGCAGTATTTT.

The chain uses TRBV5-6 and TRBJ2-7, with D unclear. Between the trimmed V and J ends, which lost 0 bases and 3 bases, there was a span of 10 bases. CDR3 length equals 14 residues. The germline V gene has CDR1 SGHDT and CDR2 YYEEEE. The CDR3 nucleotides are TGTGCCAGCAGCTTGGGGACCAGAGACTACGAGCAGTACTTC. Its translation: CASSLGTRDYEQYF.

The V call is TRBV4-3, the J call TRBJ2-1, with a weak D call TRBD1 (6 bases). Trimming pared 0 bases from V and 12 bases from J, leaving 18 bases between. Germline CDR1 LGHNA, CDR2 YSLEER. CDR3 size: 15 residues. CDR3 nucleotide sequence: TGCGCCAGCAGCCAAGATTCCGGACAGCCCAGGGGGCAGTTCTTC. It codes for CASSQDSGQPRGQFF.

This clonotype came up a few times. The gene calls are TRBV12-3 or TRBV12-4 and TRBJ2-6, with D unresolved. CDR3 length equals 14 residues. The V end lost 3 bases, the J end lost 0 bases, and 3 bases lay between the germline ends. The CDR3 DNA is TGTGCCAGCAGTTTGAGCTCTGGGGCCAACGTCCTGACTTTC. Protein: CASSLSSGANVLTF.

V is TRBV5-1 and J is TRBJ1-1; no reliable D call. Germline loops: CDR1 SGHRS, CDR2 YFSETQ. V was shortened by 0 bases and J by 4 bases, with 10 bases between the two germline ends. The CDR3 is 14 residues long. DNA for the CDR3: TGCGCCAGCAGCTTGGGTAGGGAGGGCACTGAAGCTTTCTTT. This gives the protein CASSLGREGTEAFF.

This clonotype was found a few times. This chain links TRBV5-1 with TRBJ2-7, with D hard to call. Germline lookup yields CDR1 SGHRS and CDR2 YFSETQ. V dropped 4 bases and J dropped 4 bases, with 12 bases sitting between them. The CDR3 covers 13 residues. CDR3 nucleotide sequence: TGCGCCAGCAGCAGTCTAGAAGATTACGAGCAGTACTTC. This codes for CASSSLEDYEQYF.

The CDR3 spells CASTRLATGELFF. The CDR3, as DNA: TGTGCCAGCACCAGACTAGCGACCGGGGAGCTGTTTTTT. The chain employs TRBV6-2 or TRBV6-3 and TRBJ2-2, with 8 nucleotides matching TRBD2. Germline V gives CDR1 MNHEY, CDR2 SVGEGT. After removal of 7 bases from V and 5 bases from J, the junction contained 3 bases not matched to a gene. The length of the CDR3 is 13 residues.

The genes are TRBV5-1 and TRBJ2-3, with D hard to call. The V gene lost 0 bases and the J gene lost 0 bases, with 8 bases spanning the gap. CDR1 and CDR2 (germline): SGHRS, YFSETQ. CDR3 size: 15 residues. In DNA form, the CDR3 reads TGCGCCAGCAGCTTGGGCAGGCCGAGCACAGATACGCAGTATTTT. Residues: CASSLGRPSTDTQYF.

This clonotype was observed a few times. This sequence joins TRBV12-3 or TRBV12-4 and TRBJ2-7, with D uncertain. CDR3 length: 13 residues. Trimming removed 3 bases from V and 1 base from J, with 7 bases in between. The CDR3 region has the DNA TGTGCCAGCAGTTTTGGGGTTTCCTACGAGCAGTACTTC. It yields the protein CASSFGVSYEQYF.